This TCR beta chain was sequenced in a study of beta chain features in type 1 diabetes. Sequenced material consisted of expressed TCRB transcripts (all of the isolated RNA was reverse transcribed). Using immunoSEQ multiplex PCR, the repertoire was profiled, and TCRdb retains in-frame clones only, with some absent. The table records more than 30,000 clones, about two thirds of them present only once. This CDR3 region has 15 residues. With 5 bases clipped from V and 7 bases from J, the junction kept 3 bases outside the gene matches. Per germline, CDR1 SGHTA and CDR2 FQGNSA. The receptor was derived from a woman in her twenties or thirties in good health. Source material: Tregs from blood. The chain joins TRBV7-2 to TRBJ2-1; TRBD2 aligns across 15 bases. The CDR3 DNA reads as TGTGCCAGCAGCCTAGGGACTAGCGGGAGGAATGAGCAGTTCTTC. It encodes CASSLGTSGRNEQFF. Combining the CDR3 with reference TRBV7-2 and TRBJ2-1 gives the whole variable domain GAGVSQSPSNKVTEKGKDVELRCDPISGHTALYWYRQSLGQGLEFLIYFQGNSAPDKSGLPSDRFSAERTGGSVSTLTIQRTQQEDSAVYLCASSLGTSGRNEQFFGPGTRLTVL.